Shown below are 18 T cell receptor beta chains from a single sample sequenced in a study of blood T cell repertoires in COVID-19. Method: immunoSEQ multiplex PCR; TCRdb's copy keeps in-frame clones and lacks some. The sample contains 330,000 or so clones, approximately 92% of which appear only once. Material for sequencing was PBMCs or T cells enriched from blood (not recorded which). These receptor sequences come from a woman aged 25 to 39 who had recovered from COVID-19.

This rearrangement joins TRBV28 to TRBJ2-3; 7 bases are shared with TRBD1. Unmatched junction bases numbered 5, after V lost 6 bases and J lost 2 bases. Germline loops: CDR1 MDHEN, CDR2 SYDVKM. The CDR3 loop spans 14 amino acids. The CDR3: CASSPTGDTDTQYF. The CDR3 region has the DNA TGTGCCAGCAGCCCTACAGGGGACACAGATACGCAGTATTTT.

The chain combines TRBV7-9 with TRBJ1-1; D uncertain. The CDR3 loop spans 13 amino acids. V gave up 2 bases and J gave up 8 bases, with 12 bases separating them. The germline V gene has CDR1 SEHNR and CDR2 FQNEAQ (reference sequence). CDR3 bases: TGTGCCAGCAGCTTATTGAGGCCCGAGGAAGCTTTCTTT. It encodes CASSLLRPEEAFF.

The V gene is TRBV7-9, the J gene TRBJ1-4, with 9 bases identical to TRBD1. Germline-derived CDR1 and CDR2 are SEHNR and FQNEAQ (reference sequence). The CDR3 runs 18 residues. Trimming removed 2 bases from V and 7 bases from J; junction bases left unmatched: 14. CDR3 sequence (DNA): TGTGCCAGCAGCTTAAGTCTTCAGGGACAGGGAATTAGTGAAAAACTGTTTTTT. Protein product: CASSLSLQGQGISEKLFF.

V and J are TRBV9 and TRBJ1-3; D might be TRBD1 (5 bases). The CDR3 consists of 15 residues. V lost 2 bases and J 0 bases, leaving 9 bases between the germline ends. Germline CDR1 SGDLS, CDR2 YYNGEE. CDR3 coding DNA: TGTGCCAGCAGCGTCGACAGTGTCTCTGGAAACACCATATATTTT. It yields the protein CASSVDSVSGNTIYF.

The V gene is TRBV21-1, the J gene TRBJ1-6; TRBD1 was called by the table and not checked on the DNA. TRBV21-1 is a listed pseudogene. The CDR3 is 17 amino acids. The CDR3 region is CASSSYEGQSFNSPLHF. The CDR3 bases are TGTGCCAGCAGCAGCTACGAGGGACAGTCATTCAATTCACCCCTCCACTTT.

The DNA for the CDR3 is TGTGCCAGCAGCTACCGGGACTCGAACCGCCCCCGCCAAGAGACCCAGTACTTC. This encodes CASSYRDSNRPRQETQYF. The chain uses TRBV7-3 and TRBJ2-5, with D possibly being TRBD2 (6 bases). Germline V CDR1 and CDR2: SGHTA, FQGTGA. The CDR3 spans 18 residues. Trimming removed 4 bases at V and 1 base at J, with 22 bases between.

This clone has only a few counts. The chain uses TRBV2 and TRBJ2-1, with D maybe TRBD1 (5 bases). Between the trimmed V and J ends, which lost 7 bases and 4 bases, there was a span of 20 bases. Germline CDR1 reads SNHLY; CDR2 reads FYNNEI. The CDR3 consists of 16 residues. In DNA form, the CDR3 reads TGTGCCAGCACTCAGAAGAGCAGGGTCCGATACAATGAGCAGTTCTTC. Its protein is CASTQKSRVRYNEQFF.

J is TRBJ2-2 and V is TRBV9; D unclear. This CDR3 region has 15 residues. Trimming cost V 4 bases and J 4 bases, with 14 bases left between them. CDR1 and CDR2 from the germline V gene are SGDLS and YYNGEE. The CDR3 DNA sequence: TGTGCCAGCAGCCCACTCCCGCACCTCACCGGGGAGCTGTTTTTT. Amino acids: CASSPLPHLTGELFF.

The V gene is TRBV6-5, the J gene TRBJ1-4; 11 bases are a match to TRBD1. The germline V gene encodes CDR1 MNHEY and CDR2 SVGAGI. J lost 4 bases, V lost 10 bases, and 8 bases had no gene match. The CDR3 loop spans 15 amino acids. Here the CDR3 DNA reads TGTGCCACCCGGACAGGGGGCGACCTTAATGAAAAACTGTTTTTT. It specifies CATRTGGDLNEKLFF.

The chain has TRBV5-5 and TRBJ1-1; D is unresolved. V was trimmed by 0 bases and J by 0 bases, leaving 6 bases between them. Germline V gives CDR1 SGHKS, CDR2 YYEKEE (reference sequence). CDR3 length: 14 residues. The CDR3: CASSLGPLNTEAFF. CDR3 nucleotide sequence: TGTGCCAGCAGCTTGGGTCCTCTGAACACTGAAGCTTTCTTT.

This chain connects TRBV7-6 to TRBJ1-2, with 8 bases identical to TRBD1. Germline loops: CDR1 SGHVS, CDR2 FNYEAQ. The V segment lost 5 bases and the J segment 0 bases; nucleotides outside the gene matches: 5. This CDR3 is 15 amino acids long. The CDR3 nucleotides read TGTGCCAGCAGCCCACAGGGGGGGTCTAACTATGGCTACACCTTC. This codes for CASSPQGGSNYGYTF.

CDR3: CASGQGPNTEAFF. The CDR3 region has the DNA TGTGCCAGCGGACAGGGCCCTAACACTGAAGCTTTCTTT. J is TRBJ1-1 and V is TRBV7-3; TRBD1 matches at 8 bases. This CDR3 contains 13 residues. Trimming removed 8 bases from V and 2 bases from J; junction bases left unmatched: 4. CDR1 is SGHTA, CDR2 FQGTGA, per germline.

The rearrangement uses TRBV12-5 and TRBJ2-6; 10 positions agree with TRBD1. Germline-derived CDR1 and CDR2 are LGHNT and FRNRAP. V was pared by 1 base and J by 0 bases, with 9 bases of the junction left unmatched. The CDR3 has 20 amino acids. CDR3 loop: CASGLGTGTGADSGANVLTF. In DNA form, the CDR3 reads TGTGCTAGTGGTTTGGGAACCGGGACAGGGGCCGACTCTGGGGCCAACGTCCTGACTTTC.

V and J are TRBV3-1 (or the pseudogene TRBV3-2) and TRBJ2-5; D is ambiguous. V lost 1 base and J lost 6, with 6 bases in between. The V gene's germline CDR1 is LGHDT and CDR2 YNNKEL (reference sequence). The CDR3 contains 12 residues. CDR3 sequence reads: CASSQVQKTQYF. The CDR3 nucleotides are TGTGCCAGCAGCCAAGTTCAGAAGACCCAGTACTTC.

The chain employs TRBV18 and TRBJ1-5; a possible D gene is TRBD1 (5 bases). Trimming pared 2 bases from V and 6 bases from J, leaving 11 bases between. The CDR3 is 14 amino acids. In germline, CDR1 is KGHSH, CDR2 LQKENI. CDR3 protein: CASSPSQGVQPQHF. CDR3 coding DNA: TGTGCCAGCTCACCAAGTCAAGGGGTTCAGCCCCAGCATTTT.

The sample holds one count of this clone. The CDR3 sequence is CASSSQGGLYGYTF. In DNA, the CDR3 is TGTGCCAGTAGTTCACAGGGAGGGCTCTATGGCTACACCTTC. V is TRBV19 and J is TRBJ1-2; maybe TRBD1 (6 bases). The ends were cut back, 5 bases at V and 4 bases at J, with 14 bases in the middle. Germline values: CDR1 LNHDA, CDR2 SQIVND (reference sequence). The CDR3 has 14 amino acids.

In its sample, this clone was seen once. The chain combines TRBV10-3 with TRBJ1-3, with 7 bases that match TRBD1. The CDR3 runs to 15 residues. Germline V gene lookup returns CDR1 ENHRY and CDR2 SYGVKD. J was trimmed by 3 bases and V by 6 bases; bases with no gene match: 8. CDR3 in amino acids: CAIRGAGDSGNTIYF. CDR3 sequence (DNA): TGTGCCATCAGGGGGGCAGGGGACAGTGGAAACACCATATATTTT.

This chain uses TRBV10-3 with TRBJ2-6; D gene uncertain. CDR1 is ENHRY and CDR2 is SYGVKD in the germline V gene. The CDR3 totals 15 residues. Trimming removed 3 bases from V and 0 bases from J, with 6 bases in between. CDR3 region: CAISDISSGANVLTF. The CDR3 nucleotides are TGTGCCATCAGTGACATCAGCTCTGGGGCCAACGTCCTGACTTTC.